This T cell receptor (beta chain) was retrieved from a study of shared clonotypes between healthy human individuals. About this clone itself: Its antigen is as yet unknown.

Broader study findings: Generation probability values for non-shared clonotypes were lower than those for clonotypes shared by all four donors. Tissue TCR repertoires likely differ from these blood-only repertoires. Memory subsets generally showed lower estimated richness than naive subsets.

The study separated CD4+ cells into CD45RA+ naive and CD45RA-negative memory subsets. The V segment lost 5 bases and the J segment 12 bases; nucleotides outside the gene matches: 2. From germline, CDR1 is DFQATT and CDR2 SNEGSKA (reference sequence). There are 9 residues in the CDR3. Some clones are missing from TCRdb's copy, which holds only in-frame ones; the method was immunoSEQ multiplex PCR. The data hold about 2,500,000 clones, with around nine tenths observed a single time. The TCR originated in a man aged 18-30 years in good health. Material for sequencing was naive CD4+ T cells sorted from blood. Specified subset: CD45RA+ positively selected. This chain connects TRBV20-1 to TRBJ1-1, with 8 bases lining up with TRBD1. The CDR3: CSAGTGPFF. The CDR3 nucleotides are TGCAGTGCTGGGACAGGTCCTTTCTTT.